These 29 T cell receptor beta chains came from one sample sequenced in a study of cytomegalovirus exposure and HLA in healthy donors. It was with 60 Vbeta and 13 Jbeta primers that the PCR ran. This table comes from immunoSEQ multiplex PCR, and its TCRdb copy is limited to in-frame clones, with some not included. This sample carries approximately 220,000 clones, more than 75% of them seen once, and the ten largest clones take roughly 6%. The sequencing sample was made of PBMCs. These TCRs come from a man aged 40-55 years in good health and CMV-seropositive.

CDR3 in amino acids: CASSQNTVNTEAFF. In DNA form, the CDR3 reads TGTGCCAGCAGCCAAAATACGGTTAACACTGAAGCTTTCTTT. The chain carries TRBV14 and TRBJ1-1; D unresolved. V was shortened by 2 bases and J by 2 bases, with 9 bases between the two germline ends. The CDR3 covers 14 residues. Germline CDR1 reads SGHDN; CDR2 reads FVKESK.

V usage is TRBV4-1 and J usage is TRBJ1-1, with TRBD1 as a possible D gene (6 bases). Per the germline V gene, CDR1 is MGHRA and CDR2 is YSYEKL. V was shortened by 3 bases and J by 2 bases, with 10 bases between the two germline ends. CDR3 size: 14 residues. CDR3 region: CASSHPQGNTEAFF. The DNA for the CDR3 is TGCGCCAGCAGCCACCCACAGGGAAACACTGAAGCTTTCTTT.

Regarding this clone: Its ends do not fully match the called genes, so a read error is possible. The chain has TRBV7-7 and TRBJ2-7; D not resolved. Germline CDR1 and CDR2: SSHAT and FNYEAQ (reference sequence). This CDR3 is 14 amino acids long. This CDR3 is CASSPNWSSYEQYF. The CDR3 DNA follows: TGTGCTAGCAGCCCCAACTGGAGCTCCTACGAGCAGTACTTC.

This rearrangement joins TRBV9 to TRBJ1-1, with D possibly matching TRBD1 (5 bases). Germline V gives CDR1 SGDLS, CDR2 YYNGEE. The CDR3 sequence is 13 residues long. The V end was cut by 3 bases, the J end by 1 base, with 7 bases between. CDR3 in amino acids: CASSAGGNTEAFF. DNA of the CDR3: TGTGCCAGCAGCGCGGGGGGGAACACTGAAGCTTTCTTT.

This chain links TRBV18 with TRBJ2-5; D may be TRBD2 (5 bases). The V end was cut by 2 bases, the J end by 1 base, with 14 bases between. Germline CDR1 is KGHSH and CDR2 is LQKENI. The CDR3 has 16 residues. CDR3 bases: TGTGCCAGCTCACCAAAAAGCGGCGGCCGCCAAGAGACCCAGTACTTC. Its protein is CASSPKSGGRQETQYF.

The chain recombines TRBV27 with TRBJ2-1; 7 bases line up with TRBD2. The V gene end was trimmed by 6 bases and the J gene end by 8 bases; junction bases not matched to a gene: 7. CDR1 is MNHEY, CDR2 SMNVEV, per germline (reference sequence). The length of the CDR3 is 13 residues. CDR3 sequence reads: CASRDWGGDEQFF. CDR3 DNA sequence: TGTGCCAGCAGGGACTGGGGGGGGGATGAGCAGTTCTTC.

The rearrangement links TRBV28 to TRBJ2-3, with 9 bases that match TRBD2. Germline CDR1 and CDR2: MDHEN and SYDVKM. The ends lost 6 bases at V and 2 bases at J; junction bases unmatched: 9. The CDR3 runs 16 residues. The CDR3 region has the DNA TGTGCCAGCAGCCCTAATAGCGGGGGACCCACAGATACGCAGTATTTT. Its translation is CASSPNSGGPTDTQYF. Combining the CDR3 with reference TRBV28 and TRBJ2-3 gives the whole variable domain DVKVTQSSRYLVKRTGEKVFLECVQDMDHENMFWYRQDPGLGLRLIYFSYDVKMKEKGDIPEGYSVSREKKERFSLILESASTNQTSMYLCASSPNSGGPTDTQYFGPGTRLTVL.

The chain combines TRBV5-4 with TRBJ2-7; D perhaps matches TRBD1 (6 bases). Trimming removed 4 bases from V and 4 bases from J, with 21 bases in between. The germline V gene encodes CDR1 SGHNT and CDR2 YYREEE (reference sequence). The CDR3 spans 16 residues. CDR3 in amino acids: CASSPDRPRSSYEQYF. The CDR3 DNA follows: TGTGCCAGCAGCCCCGACAGGCCTAGGAGCAGTTACGAGCAGTACTTC.

This chain connects TRBV9 to TRBJ1-1; TRBD1 is a possible D gene (6 bases). The germline CDR1 and CDR2 sequences are SGDLS and YYNGEE. The CDR3 is made up of 13 amino acids. V lost 2 bases, J lost 2 bases, and 7 bases lay in between. The CDR3, as DNA: TGTGCCAGCAGCGTGGGACATAACACTGAAGCTTTCTTT. Residues: CASSVGHNTEAFF.

The chain is built from TRBV7-9 and TRBJ2-3; 10 nucleotides agree with TRBD2. Germline assignment: CDR1 SEHNR and CDR2 FQNEAQ (reference sequence). After removal of 5 bases from V and 4 bases from J, the junction contained 12 bases not matched to a gene. The length of the CDR3 is 17 residues. The CDR3 DNA reads as TGTGCCAGCAGCCCAGGGAGCGGGAGGGCCCTCGCAGATACGCAGTATTTT. Amino acid sequence: CASSPGSGRALADTQYF.

This chain's CDR3 is CASSLEGTDTQYF. Here the CDR3 DNA reads TGTGCCAGCAGTTTGGAGGGAACAGATACGCAGTATTTT. The rearrangement joins TRBV27 to TRBJ2-3; tentative D call: TRBD2 (6 bases). Germline V gene sequence: CDR1 MNHEY, CDR2 SMNVEV (reference sequence). The CDR3 is made up of 13 amino acids. V was pared by 3 bases and J by 3 bases, with 7 bases between.

This sequence joins TRBV6-5 and TRBJ1-1, with D perhaps matching TRBD1 (5 bases). This CDR3 spans 14 amino acids. Germline V gene data show CDR1 as MNHEY and CDR2 as SVGAGI. V shed 5 bases and J shed 4 bases, with 14 bases lying between them. CDR3 nucleotides: TGTGCCAGCAGTCCGACAGCTCTATTCACTGAAGCTTTCTTT. It codes for CASSPTALFTEAFF.

The CDR3, as DNA: TGTGCCAGCACCGGACTAGCGATGAACACCGGGGAGCTGTTTTTT. The encoded protein is CASTGLAMNTGELFF. V and J are TRBV27 and TRBJ2-2; 9 positions match TRBD2. V trimming: 7 bases; J trimming: 1 base; junction bases outside the gene matches: 4. This CDR3 contains 15 residues. Looked up from germline, CDR1 is MNHEY and CDR2 is SMNVEV (reference sequence).

The gene calls are TRBV5-8 and TRBJ2-7; no reliable D call. V was shortened by 0 bases and J by 3 bases, with 7 bases between the two germline ends. CDR1 is SGHTS and CDR2 is YDEGEE in the germline V gene. This CDR3 comprises 13 residues. The CDR3: CASSLALVYEQYF. CDR3 nucleotides: TGTGCCAGCAGCTTGGCCCTCGTCTACGAGCAGTACTTC.

The V gene is TRBV19, the J gene TRBJ2-7; no clear D gene. The CDR3 loop spans 14 amino acids. Germline lookup yields CDR1 LNHDA and CDR2 SQIVND (reference sequence). V dropped 3 bases and J dropped 5 bases, with 14 bases sitting between them. This CDR3 reads CASSIGAQWNEQYF. CDR3 coding DNA: TGTGCCAGTAGTATCGGAGCCCAATGGAACGAGCAGTACTTC.

A remark on this clone: Compared with germline, one end of the junction differs, possibly owing to a read error. The chain employs TRBV7-7 and TRBJ2-2, with 11 bases fitting TRBD2. In germline, CDR1 is SSHAT, CDR2 FNYEAQ (reference sequence). This CDR3 is built from 18 residues. The CDR3 reads CASSLGGLAVLGTGELFF. The CDR3 bases are TGTGCTAGCAGCTTAGGGGGACTAGCGGTCCTGGGCACCGGGGAGCTGTTTTTT. Combining the CDR3 with reference TRBV7-7 and TRBJ2-2 gives the whole variable domain GAGVSQSPRYKVTKRGQDVTLRCDPISSHATLYWYQQALGQGPEFLTYFNYEAQPDKSGLPSDRFSAERPEGSISTLTIQRTEQRDSAMYRCASSLGGLAVLGTGELFFGEGSRLTVL.

The chain recombines TRBV25-1 with TRBJ1-1; the D is unclear. The V and J ends lost 2 bases and 3 bases respectively, with 13 bases between them. Germline CDR1 is MGHDK and CDR2 is SYGVNS. This CDR3 has 15 amino acids. The CDR3 sequence: CASSEGGKEDTEAFF. The CDR3 coding sequence is TGTGCCAGCAGTGAAGGCGGGAAGGAAGACACTGAAGCTTTCTTT.

The genes are TRBV5-4 and TRBJ2-3; TRBD2 is a possible D gene (5 bases). Trimming shortened V by 0 bases and J by 1 base, and 9 bases separated the two germline ends. The germline V gene has CDR1 SGHNT and CDR2 YYREEE (reference sequence). The CDR3 consists of 15 residues. CDR3 coding DNA: TGTGCCAGCAGCTTGGGAGCGGTACGCACAGATACGCAGTATTTT. Its protein is CASSLGAVRTDTQYF.

This clone was seen more than once but under ten times. The J gene is TRBJ2-2, the V gene TRBV7-8; TRBD2 matches 9 bases. The V segment lost 4 bases and the J segment 0 bases; nucleotides outside the gene matches: 3. Per the germline V gene, CDR1 is SGHVS and CDR2 is FQNEAQ. The CDR3 totals 16 residues. The chain's CDR3 is CASSWTSAPNTGELFF. DNA of the CDR3: TGTGCCAGCAGCTGGACTAGCGCCCCGAACACCGGGGAGCTGTTTTTT.

The chain employs TRBV7-8 and TRBJ1-1, with D possibly TRBD1 on 6 matching bases. This CDR3 has 17 residues. Trimming shortened V by 3 bases and J by 1 base, and 18 bases separated the two germline ends. Germline V CDR1 and CDR2: SGHVS, FQNEAQ. The CDR3 spells CASSLDGGGGPNTEAFF. The CDR3 coding sequence is TGTGCCAGCAGCTTGGACGGAGGGGGAGGGCCGAACACTGAAGCTTTCTTT.

With respect to this clone: Other DNA sequences from this sample encode an identical CDR3 as well. The rearrangement uses TRBV15 and TRBJ2-1; TRBD2 aligns across 7 bases. The CDR3 has 15 amino acids. V trimming: 3 bases; J trimming: 0 bases; junction bases outside the gene matches: 2. Germline CDR1 is LNHNV and CDR2 is YYDKDF (reference sequence). This CDR3 is CATSRGGSSYNEQFF. In DNA form, the CDR3 reads TGTGCCACCAGCAGGGGCGGGAGCTCCTACAATGAGCAGTTCTTC.

In this sample, this clone turned up a few times. The genes are TRBV6-5 and TRBJ1-1, with 7 bases aligning to TRBD1. The CDR3 contains 14 residues. The germline V gene encodes CDR1 MNHEY and CDR2 SVGAGI. J gave up 5 bases and V 2 bases, and 5 bases lay outside the gene matches. The CDR3 coding sequence is TGTGCCAGCAGTTACGCAGGGGGTGGGACTGAAGCTTTCTTT. It is translated as CASSYAGGGTEAFF.

The chain has TRBV4-1 and TRBJ2-7, with a tentative D call TRBD1 (6 bases). The V gene lost 0 bases and the J gene lost 2 bases, with 14 bases spanning the gap. CDR1 MGHRA and CDR2 YSYEKL come from the germline V gene. This CDR3 contains 16 residues. The CDR3 sequence is CASSQDRGTYTYEQYF. The CDR3 DNA reads as TGCGCCAGCAGCCAAGATAGAGGGACATACACCTACGAGCAGTACTTC.

The V and J genes are TRBV7-2 and TRBJ1-3; D might be TRBD1 (6 bases). Germline V lookup: CDR1 SGHTA, CDR2 FQGNSA. The CDR3 covers 13 residues. The ends were cut back, 4 bases at V and 4 bases at J, with 8 bases in the middle. The CDR3 DNA follows: TGTGCCAGCAGCTCCGGACAGGGAAACACCATATATTTT. Amino acids: CASSSGQGNTIYF.

The chain combines TRBV19 with TRBJ2-1; tentatively, D is TRBD2 (5 bases). Germline values: CDR1 LNHDA, CDR2 SQIVND (reference sequence). V dropped 4 bases and J dropped 0 bases, with 22 bases sitting between them. This CDR3 has 19 residues. The DNA for the CDR3 is TGTGCCAGTAGTACCCGCCGGGGAAGAACCCGAGGCTCCTACAATGAGCAGTTCTTC. It yields the protein CASSTRRGRTRGSYNEQFF.

This clone has a handful of counts. The chain joins TRBV7-9 to TRBJ1-2, with 7 bases matching TRBD1. CDR1 and CDR2 (germline): SEHNR, FQNEAQ (reference sequence). This CDR3 is 13 amino acids long. The trim removed 5 bases at V and 4 bases at J, leaving 4 bases unmatched. The CDR3 DNA follows: TGTGCCAGCAGCCATGGGACAGCCTATGGCTACACCTTC. Its protein is CASSHGTAYGYTF. Variable domain in full (rest from reference TRBV7-9 and TRBJ1-2): DTGVSQNPRHKITKRGQNVTFRCDPISEHNRLYWYRQTLGQGPEFLTYFQNEAQLEKSRLLSDRFSAERPKGSFSTLEIQRTEQGDSAMYLCASSHGTAYGYTFGSGTRLTVV.

The rearrangement joins TRBV5-6 to TRBJ1-1, with D unclear. The germline V and J ends were trimmed by 0 bases and 9 bases, with 9 bases remaining between them. The CDR3 is 12 residues long. Germline CDR1 SGHDT, CDR2 YYEEEE. CDR3 nucleotides: TGTGCCAGCAGCTTGGCGAGAATGAAAGCTTTCTTT. As protein: CASSLARMKAFF.

This clone was counted once. The J gene is TRBJ2-3, the V gene TRBV19; possible D gene TRBD1, 6 bases. This CDR3 region has 14 residues. The V gene's germline CDR1 is LNHDA and CDR2 SQIVND (reference sequence). Trimming took off 6 bases at V and 4 bases at J, with 14 bases between the two ends. The CDR3 DNA is TGTGCCAGTAGGAGACAGGATGTCGCAGATACGCAGTATTTT. Encoded protein: CASRRQDVADTQYF.

The chain recombines TRBV5-6 with TRBJ1-1; D remains unclear. The CDR3 is 14 amino acids. The germline V and J ends were trimmed by 4 bases and 5 bases, with 15 bases remaining between them. Germline CDR1 is SGHDT and CDR2 is YYEEEE. CDR3 in amino acids: CASSREEDWTEAFF. CDR3 DNA sequence: TGTGCCAGCAGCCGGGAGGAGGATTGGACTGAAGCTTTCTTT.